This T cell receptor beta chain was retrieved from a study of T cells after yellow fever vaccination. The study, taken as a whole, reports: Most primary-vaccination clones reappeared after the booster (about 97% CD4, roughly 88% CD8). It was the secondary response that reached its peak faster, day 5 versus 15, but it was weaker.

About this clonotype itself: Antigen: not known.

Conversion of TCR transcripts into cDNA relied on 5'RACE template switching, which added a universal primer site and UMIs. TCRdb fed the 5' RACE reads into MiXCR, producing one record per CDR3 protein. This table has about 120,000 distinct CDR3 sequences, 13% to 15% appearing once. The CDR3 sequence is 16 residues long. Germline trimming cut 4 bases from V and 2 bases from J; bases unmatched to any gene: 9. Germline V CDR1 and CDR2: SGDLS, YYNGEE. Sequencing used CD8+ T cells sorted from PBMCs, obtained 5 days after the yellow fever booster vaccination. J is TRBJ2-3 and V is TRBV9; TRBD2 matches 8 bases. The TCR comes from a man aged 18 to 30 who received the YFV17D yellow fever vaccine. CDR3 amino acids: CASSRPGGGTTDTQYF. The CDR3 bases are TGTGCCAGCAGCCGCCCCGGGGGGGGGACCACAGATACGCAGTATTTT.